These 31 T cell receptor beta chains originate from one sample sequenced in a study of blood T cell repertoires in COVID-19. Assay used: immunoSEQ multiplex PCR; TCRdb lists only in-frame clones, some missing. The table shows hundreds of thousands of clones, with over 75% occurring only once. The sample taken for sequencing was PBMCs or T cells enriched from blood (not recorded which). Source of these receptors: a woman aged 18-30 years who had recovered from COVID-19.

This sequence joins TRBV5-1 and TRBJ2-7, with 9 bases that match TRBD1. Germline CDR1 and CDR2: SGHRS and YFSETQ. V shed 0 bases and J 5 bases; nucleotides not matched to a gene: 6. The CDR3 length is 15 residues. CDR3 nucleotides: TGCGCCAGCAGCTTGGAACAGGGGGCGCGGAACGAGCAGTACTTC. It translates to CASSLEQGARNEQYF.

The chain employs TRBV6-5 and TRBJ1-6; D call uncertain. Germline V gene data show CDR1 as MNHEY and CDR2 as SVGAGI. The CDR3 totals 14 residues. Trimming stripped 5 bases from V and 8 bases from J, with 13 bases between. CDR3 DNA sequence: TGTGCCAGCAGTCCTTTTGGCGCGGATTCACCCCTCCACTTT. Protein product: CASSPFGADSPLHF.

The chain couples TRBV6-1 to TRBJ2-1; D is perhaps TRBD2 (5 bases). V was clipped by 3 bases and J by 4 bases, with 16 bases between them. The CDR3 runs 16 residues. Germline CDR1 and CDR2: MNHNS and SASEGT. The CDR3 loop reads CASSEPHGVGYNEQFF. CDR3 sequence (DNA): TGTGCCAGCAGTGAGCCCCACGGGGTAGGTTACAATGAGCAGTTCTTC.

The chain has TRBV5-6 and TRBJ2-5; D is possibly TRBD1 (6 bases). This CDR3 contains 14 residues. Trimming pared 3 bases from V and 5 bases from J, leaving 14 bases between. Germline loops: CDR1 SGHDT, CDR2 YYEEEE. CDR3 sequence: CASSSHTGMETQYF. CDR3 coding DNA: TGTGCCAGCAGCTCTCACACAGGGATGGAGACCCAGTACTTC.

This clone came up once. This chain joins TRBV13 and TRBJ1-5; D uncertain. The CDR3 runs to 14 residues. Trimming removed 5 bases at V and 0 bases at J, with 8 bases between. From germline, CDR1 is PRHDT and CDR2 FYEKMQ (reference sequence). In DNA form, the CDR3 reads TGTGCCAGCAGCCTGGGCCCTAGCAATCAGCCCCAGCATTTT. This sequence encodes CASSLGPSNQPQHF. The full variable domain, in which reference TRBV13 and TRBJ1-5 provide the parts outside the CDR3, is AAGVIQSPRHLIKEKRETATLKCYPIPRHDTVYWYQQGPGQDPQFLISFYEKMQSDKGSIPDRFSAQQFSDYHSELNMSSLELGDSALYFCASSLGPSNQPQHFGDGTRLSIL.

The chain joins TRBV3-1 (or the pseudogene TRBV3-2) to TRBJ1-1; the D gene is possibly TRBD1 (5 bases). Germline CDR1 reads LGHDT; CDR2 reads YNNKEL (reference sequence). The CDR3 loop spans 17 amino acids. V shed 3 bases and J shed 1 base, with 18 bases lying between them. CDR3 residues: CASSHDSYGAANTEAFF. The CDR3 region has the DNA TGTGCCAGCAGCCACGACTCTTATGGGGCCGCGAACACTGAAGCTTTCTTT.

The V and J genes are TRBV7-6 and TRBJ1-1; TRBD1 matches at 8 bases. Looked up from germline, CDR1 is SGHVS and CDR2 is FNYEAQ. Trimming removed 0 bases from V and 1 base from J; junction bases left unmatched: 1. The CDR3 is 15 amino acids. The CDR3 DNA is TGTGCCAGCAGCTTAGCCGGGACAGGGAACACTGAAGCTTTCTTT. Encoded protein: CASSLAGTGNTEAFF.

Points on this clone: Other DNA sequences in this specimen translate into the identical CDR3. J is TRBJ1-6 and V is TRBV19; D is unclear. Trimming pared 3 bases from V and 7 bases from J, leaving 7 bases between. The CDR3 is 13 residues long. Germline V gives CDR1 LNHDA, CDR2 SQIVND (reference sequence). CDR3 in amino acids: CASSIRGNSPLHF. The DNA for the CDR3 is TGTGCCAGTAGTATTAGAGGGAATTCACCCCTCCACTTT.

The gene calls are TRBV28 and TRBJ1-1; D call uncertain. Germline V gene lookup returns CDR1 MDHEN and CDR2 SYDVKM. This CDR3 spans 12 amino acids. Trimming pared 6 bases from V and 8 bases from J, leaving 13 bases between. The CDR3 sequence is CASRGYEGEAFF. The CDR3 DNA reads as TGTGCCAGCAGAGGGTATGAGGGCGAAGCTTTCTTT.

This sequence joins TRBV7-3 and TRBJ1-5; 7 positions match TRBD1. J gave up 4 bases and V 4 bases, and 10 bases lay outside the gene matches. This CDR3 is built from 16 residues. Germline CDR1 SGHTA, CDR2 FQGTGA. The CDR3 loop reads CASSSIGQARNQPQHF. CDR3 DNA: TGTGCCAGCAGCTCAATAGGACAGGCCAGAAATCAGCCCCAGCATTTT.

This sequence joins TRBV5-8 and TRBJ1-2, with 7 bases identical to TRBD1. Losses at the gene ends were 2 bases for V and 6 bases for J; bases not matched to a gene: 4. The CDR3 covers 13 residues. Per the germline V gene, CDR1 is SGHTS and CDR2 is YDEGEE. In DNA, the CDR3 is TGTGCCAGCAGCTTTGGACAGGCAAATGGCTACACCTTC. Amino acids: CASSFGQANGYTF.

CDR3 in amino acids: CASSTGTGRENYGYTF. CDR3 in DNA: TGTGCCAGCAGCACTGGGACAGGGAGGGAAAACTATGGCTACACCTTC. The V gene is TRBV5-4, the J gene TRBJ1-2; 9 bases are a match to TRBD1. The length of the CDR3 is 16 residues. The ends lost 4 bases at V and 2 bases at J; junction bases unmatched: 9. Germline V gives CDR1 SGHNT, CDR2 YYREEE (reference sequence).

The genes are TRBV4-1 and TRBJ2-1; 8 positions agree with TRBD1. Trimming cost V 5 bases and J 1 base; bases outside gene matches: 4. CDR3 size: 15 residues. The V gene's germline CDR1 is MGHRA and CDR2 YSYEKL. CDR3 bases: TGCGCCAGCAGCTCCGGGACAGGATCCTACAATGAGCAGTTCTTC. Translated: CASSSGTGSYNEQFF.

The chain is built from TRBV27 and TRBJ1-1; 9 bases fit TRBD1. This CDR3 comprises 14 residues. The V and J ends lost 6 bases and 5 bases, in that order; junction bases with no gene match: 7. Germline CDR1 is MNHEY and CDR2 is SMNVEV (reference sequence). CDR3 in amino acids: CASSEGQGDTEAFF. CDR3 coding DNA: TGTGCCAGCAGCGAGGGACAGGGAGATACTGAAGCTTTCTTT.

This sequence joins TRBV5-1 and TRBJ1-2; D gene uncertain. CDR3 length equals 14 residues. The germline CDR1 and CDR2 sequences are SGHRS and YFSETQ. The ends were cut back, 0 bases at V and 5 bases at J, with 11 bases in the middle. CDR3 sequence (DNA): TGCGCCAGCAGCTTGGAGTTAATCGAGTATGGCTACACCTTC. Its protein is CASSLELIEYGYTF.

Turning to this clone: This sample also contains other DNA sequences that code for the same CDR3. V gene TRBV5-1 combines with J gene TRBJ2-3; TRBD2 matches 8 bases. This CDR3 is 14 amino acids long. Germline V gene sequence: CDR1 SGHRS, CDR2 YFSETQ. V lost 7 bases, J lost 2 bases, and 6 bases stayed unmatched. CDR3: CASLRGGSTDTQYF. The CDR3, as DNA: TGCGCCAGCCTACGGGGGGGCTCCACAGATACGCAGTATTTT.

This rearrangement joins TRBV12-3 or TRBV12-4 to TRBJ1-3; D uncertain. CDR3 length equals 13 residues. The V and J ends lost 3 bases and 5 bases respectively, with 8 bases between them. CDR3 protein: CASSFSRRNTIYF. The CDR3 coding sequence is TGTGCCAGCAGTTTCTCGCGAAGAAACACCATATATTTT.

The chain has TRBV2 and TRBJ2-1; D unclear. Per the germline V gene, CDR1 is SNHLY and CDR2 is FYNNEI. Trimming shortened V by 6 bases and J by 0 bases, and 9 bases separated the two germline ends. The CDR3 contains 14 residues. This chain's CDR3 is CASRPSSSYNEQFF. CDR3 nucleotides: TGTGCCAGCAGGCCTTCGAGCTCCTACAATGAGCAGTTCTTC.

The chain couples TRBV28 to TRBJ2-5, with D uncertain. Per germline, CDR1 MDHEN and CDR2 SYDVKM. The CDR3 length is 12 residues. V gave up 8 bases and J gave up 5 bases, with 12 bases separating them. The CDR3 loop is CASLGAEETQYF. The CDR3 nucleotides read TGTGCCAGCCTGGGTGCGGAGGAGACCCAGTACTTC.

This chain links TRBV6-2 or TRBV6-3 with TRBJ2-7, with D possibly TRBD1 on 5 matching bases. CDR1 MNHEY and CDR2 SVGEGT come from the germline V gene. Trimming took off 4 bases at V and 2 bases at J, with 12 bases between the two ends. The CDR3 has 14 residues. CDR3 in amino acids: CASSSLGETYEQYF. CDR3 sequence (DNA): TGTGCCAGCAGTTCCCTAGGGGAAACCTACGAGCAGTACTTC.

The chain joins TRBV2 to TRBJ2-7; no firm D call. Trimming removed 4 bases at V and 1 base at J, with 8 bases between. CDR1 and CDR2 (germline): SNHLY, FYNNEI. CDR3 size: 13 residues. The CDR3, as DNA: TGTGCCAGCAGTGTCCAGGCTTCCTACGAGCAGTACTTC. It translates to CASSVQASYEQYF.

The chain recombines TRBV4-2 with TRBJ2-7; 8 bases are a match to TRBD2. The CDR3 contains 18 residues. Trimming removed 0 bases from V and 0 bases from J; junction bases left unmatched: 10. Germline loops: CDR1 LGHNA, CDR2 YNFKEQ. CDR3 nucleotide sequence: TGTGCCAGCAGCCAAGATCGGGAGGGGCCCGTTGTCTCCTACGAGCAGTACTTC. This encodes CASSQDREGPVVSYEQYF.

The CDR3 loop is CASSPGQGGLNTEAFF. In DNA form, the CDR3 reads TGTGCCAGCTCACCAGGGCAGGGGGGCCTGAACACTGAAGCTTTCTTT. The V and J genes are TRBV18 and TRBJ1-1; 7 bases line up with TRBD1. The CDR3 extends over 16 amino acids. Germline-derived CDR1 and CDR2 are KGHSH and LQKENI. After removal of 2 bases from V and 0 bases from J, the junction contained 6 bases not matched to a gene.

The gene calls are TRBV13 and TRBJ2-3; D is uncertain. Trimming cost V 3 bases and J 6 bases, with 7 bases left between them. Germline CDR1 PRHDT, CDR2 FYEKMQ (reference sequence). CDR3 length: 12 amino acids. This CDR3 reads CASSLVRDTQYF. The CDR3 DNA reads as TGTGCCAGCAGCTTGGTCCGGGATACGCAGTATTTT.

The J gene is TRBJ2-7, the V gene TRBV28, with TRBD1 as a possible D gene (6 bases). Trimming removed 3 bases from V and 3 bases from J, with 21 bases in between. This CDR3 contains 17 residues. Germline V gene lookup returns CDR1 MDHEN and CDR2 SYDVKM. The CDR3 region has the DNA TGTGCCAGCAGTTTCAACTCCGGGACACCTCAACGCTACGAGCAGTACTTC. Amino acids: CASSFNSGTPQRYEQYF. Combining the CDR3 with reference TRBV28 and TRBJ2-7 gives the whole variable domain DVKVTQSSRYLVKRTGEKVFLECVQDMDHENMFWYRQDPGLGLRLIYFSYDVKMKEKGDIPEGYSVSREKKERFSLILESASTNQTSMYLCASSFNSGTPQRYEQYFGPGTRLTVT.

This sequence joins TRBV4-1 and TRBJ1-4; unclear D gene. Germline values: CDR1 MGHRA, CDR2 YSYEKL. Trimming left V 3 bases short and J 3 bases short, with 14 bases between. The CDR3 covers 16 residues. This chain's CDR3 is CASSHGREVANEKLFF. Here the CDR3 DNA reads TGCGCCAGCAGCCATGGGCGGGAGGTCGCTAATGAAAAACTGTTTTTT.

J is TRBJ1-6 and V is TRBV6-5, with 7 bases identical to TRBD1. Losses at the gene ends were 9 bases for V and 7 bases for J; bases not matched to a gene: 6. The CDR3 loop spans 13 amino acids. Germline V gives CDR1 MNHEY, CDR2 SVGAGI. CDR3 coding DNA: TGTGCCAGTAACAGGGGCCTGAATTCACCCCTCCACTTT. Its translation is CASNRGLNSPLHF.

The CDR3 loop reads CASSSPGGGGHSYEQYF. The CDR3 DNA follows: TGTGCCAGCAGCTCCCCCGGGGGCGGGGGCCACTCCTACGAGCAGTACTTC. The V and J genes are TRBV3-1 (or the pseudogene TRBV3-2) and TRBJ2-7; D possibly corresponds to TRBD2 (7 bases). Trimming cost V 5 bases and J 0 bases, with 20 bases left between them. In germline, CDR1 is LGHDT, CDR2 YNNKEL (reference sequence). The CDR3 covers 17 residues.

The V gene is TRBV15, the J gene TRBJ1-2, with TRBD1 matching over 7 bases. CDR1 and CDR2 (germline): LNHNV, YYDKDF (reference sequence). The J segment lost 7 bases and the V segment lost 6 bases, leaving 11 bases of the junction unmatched. This CDR3 has 14 residues. CDR3 amino acids: CATSYRGGAGGYTF. The CDR3 bases are TGTGCCACCAGTTATAGAGGGGGCGCGGGTGGCTACACCTTC.

The chain links TRBV19 to TRBJ2-1; D might be TRBD2 (5 bases). With 3 bases removed from V and 0 bases from J, the gap between germline ends came to 9 bases. CDR1 and CDR2 (germline): LNHDA, SQIVND (reference sequence). The CDR3 runs to 15 residues. The CDR3: CASSMEAGSYNEQFF. The CDR3 DNA reads as TGTGCCAGTAGTATGGAGGCGGGCTCCTACAATGAGCAGTTCTTC.

V usage is TRBV6-5 and J usage is TRBJ2-5; 8 nucleotides align to TRBD2. This CDR3 contains 16 residues. The junction had 13 bases not matched to a gene; V was cut back by 2 bases and J by 8 bases. In germline, CDR1 is MNHEY, CDR2 SVGAGI. CDR3 DNA: TGTGCCAGCAGTTACGGAAATAGCGGGGAGGCGAATACCCAGTACTTC. It specifies CASSYGNSGEANTQYF.